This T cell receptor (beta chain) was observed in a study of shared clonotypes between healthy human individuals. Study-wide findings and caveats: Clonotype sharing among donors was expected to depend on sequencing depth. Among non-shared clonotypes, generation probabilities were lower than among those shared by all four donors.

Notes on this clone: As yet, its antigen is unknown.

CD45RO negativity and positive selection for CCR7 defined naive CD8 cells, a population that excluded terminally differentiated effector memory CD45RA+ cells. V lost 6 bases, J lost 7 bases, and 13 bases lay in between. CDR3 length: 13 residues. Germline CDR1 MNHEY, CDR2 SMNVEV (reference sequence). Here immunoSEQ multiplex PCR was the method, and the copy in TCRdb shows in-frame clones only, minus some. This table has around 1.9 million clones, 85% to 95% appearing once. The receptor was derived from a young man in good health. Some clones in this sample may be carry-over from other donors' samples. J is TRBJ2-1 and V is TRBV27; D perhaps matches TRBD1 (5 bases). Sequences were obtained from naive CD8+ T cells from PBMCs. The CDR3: CASSLPQGNEQFF. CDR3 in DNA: TGTGCCAGCAGCCTTCCCCAGGGAAATGAGCAGTTCTTC.